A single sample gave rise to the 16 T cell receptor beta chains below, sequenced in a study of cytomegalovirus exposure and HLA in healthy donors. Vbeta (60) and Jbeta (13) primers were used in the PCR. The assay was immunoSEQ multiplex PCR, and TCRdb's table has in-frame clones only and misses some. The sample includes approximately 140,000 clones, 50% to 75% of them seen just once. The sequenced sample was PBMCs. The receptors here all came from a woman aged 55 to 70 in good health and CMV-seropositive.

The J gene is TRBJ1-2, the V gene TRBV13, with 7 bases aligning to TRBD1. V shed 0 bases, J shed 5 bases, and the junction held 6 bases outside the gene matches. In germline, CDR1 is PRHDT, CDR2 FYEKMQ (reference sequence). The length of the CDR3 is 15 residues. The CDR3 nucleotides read TGTGCCAGCAGCTTAGGTGAGGGGGCGAGGTATGGCTACACCTTC. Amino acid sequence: CASSLGEGARYGYTF.

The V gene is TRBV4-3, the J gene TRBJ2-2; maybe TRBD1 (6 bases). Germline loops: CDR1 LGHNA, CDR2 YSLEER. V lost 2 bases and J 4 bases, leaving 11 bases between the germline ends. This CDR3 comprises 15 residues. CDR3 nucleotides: TGCGCCAGCAGCCAAACAGGGCGTATCACCGGGGAGCTGTTTTTT. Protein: CASSQTGRITGELFF.

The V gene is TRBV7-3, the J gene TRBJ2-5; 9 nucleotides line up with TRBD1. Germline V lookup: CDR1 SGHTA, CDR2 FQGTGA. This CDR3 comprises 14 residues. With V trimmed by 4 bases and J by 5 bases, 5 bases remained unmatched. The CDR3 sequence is CASSSGQGYETQYF. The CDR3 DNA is TGTGCCAGCAGCTCCGGACAGGGGTACGAGACCCAGTACTTC.

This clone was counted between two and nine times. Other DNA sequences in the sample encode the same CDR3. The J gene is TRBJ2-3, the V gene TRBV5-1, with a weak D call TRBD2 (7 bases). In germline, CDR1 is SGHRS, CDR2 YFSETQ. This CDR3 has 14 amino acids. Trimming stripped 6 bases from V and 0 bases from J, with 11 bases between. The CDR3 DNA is TGCGCCAGCATAAGGGGGGGCAGCACAGATACGCAGTATTTT. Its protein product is CASIRGGSTDTQYF.

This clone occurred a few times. The CDR3 region is CASIDRAGQETQYF. In DNA, the CDR3 is TGTGCCAGCATAGACAGGGCGGGACAAGAGACCCAGTACTTC. V is TRBV2 and J is TRBJ2-5, with a tentative D call TRBD1 (7 bases). Germline V gives CDR1 SNHLY, CDR2 FYNNEI. The CDR3 loop spans 14 amino acids. V lost 7 bases, J lost 2 bases, and 14 bases lay in between.

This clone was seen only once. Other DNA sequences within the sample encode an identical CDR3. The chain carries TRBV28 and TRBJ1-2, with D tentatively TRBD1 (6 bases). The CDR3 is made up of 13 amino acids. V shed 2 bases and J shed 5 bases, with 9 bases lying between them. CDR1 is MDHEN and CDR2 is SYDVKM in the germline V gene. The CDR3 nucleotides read TGTGCCAGCAGTTTAGGCCAGGGGTATGGCTACACCTTC. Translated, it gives CASSLGQGYGYTF.

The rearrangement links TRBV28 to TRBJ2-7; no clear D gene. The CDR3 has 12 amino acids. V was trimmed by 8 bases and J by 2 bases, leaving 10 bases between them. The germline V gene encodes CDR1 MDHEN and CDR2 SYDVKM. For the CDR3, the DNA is TGTGCCAGCGGCCCTGCCGCCTACGAGCAGTACTTC. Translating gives CASGPAAYEQYF.

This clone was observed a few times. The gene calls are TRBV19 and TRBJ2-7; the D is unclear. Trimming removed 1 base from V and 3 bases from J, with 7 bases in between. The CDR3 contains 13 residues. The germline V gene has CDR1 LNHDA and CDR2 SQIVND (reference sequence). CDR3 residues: CASSIVLNYEQYF. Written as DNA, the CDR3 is TGTGCCAGTAGTATAGTCCTTAACTACGAGCAGTACTTC.

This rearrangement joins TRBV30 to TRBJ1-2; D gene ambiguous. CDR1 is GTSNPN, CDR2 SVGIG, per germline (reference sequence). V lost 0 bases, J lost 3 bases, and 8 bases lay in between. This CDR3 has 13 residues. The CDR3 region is CAWSVRSDYGYTF. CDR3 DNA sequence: TGTGCCTGGAGTGTACGGTCCGACTATGGCTACACCTTC. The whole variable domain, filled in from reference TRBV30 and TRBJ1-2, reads SQTIHQWPATLVQPVGSPLSLECTVEGTSNPNLYWYRQAAGRGLQLLFYSVGIGQISSEVPQNLSASRPQDRQFILSSKKLLLSDSGFYLCAWSVRSDYGYTFGSGTRLTVV.

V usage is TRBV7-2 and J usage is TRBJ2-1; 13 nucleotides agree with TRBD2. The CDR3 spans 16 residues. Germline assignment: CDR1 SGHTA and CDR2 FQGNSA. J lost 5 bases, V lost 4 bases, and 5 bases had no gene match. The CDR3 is CASSSILAGGDNEQFF. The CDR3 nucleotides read TGTGCCAGCAGCTCAATACTAGCGGGAGGGGACAATGAGCAGTTCTTC.

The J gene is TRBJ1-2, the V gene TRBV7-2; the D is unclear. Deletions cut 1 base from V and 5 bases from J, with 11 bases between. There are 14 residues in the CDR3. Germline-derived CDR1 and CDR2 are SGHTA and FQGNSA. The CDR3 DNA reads TGTGCCAGCAGCTTAGAATCACAGATTTATGGCTACACCTTC. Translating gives CASSLESQIYGYTF.

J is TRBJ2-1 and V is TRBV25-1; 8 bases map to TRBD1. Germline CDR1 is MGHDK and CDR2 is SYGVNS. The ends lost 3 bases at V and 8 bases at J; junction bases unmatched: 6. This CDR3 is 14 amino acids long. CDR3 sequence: CASSDSGQGDEQFF. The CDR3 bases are TGTGCCAGCAGTGATTCCGGACAGGGCGATGAGCAGTTCTTC.

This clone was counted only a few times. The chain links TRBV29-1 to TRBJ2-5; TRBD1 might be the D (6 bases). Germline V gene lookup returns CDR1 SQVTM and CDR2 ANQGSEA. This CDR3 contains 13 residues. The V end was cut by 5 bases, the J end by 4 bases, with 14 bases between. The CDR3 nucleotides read TGCAGCGTTTGGGGGCAGGGTGGAGAGACCCAGTACTTC. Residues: CSVWGQGGETQYF.

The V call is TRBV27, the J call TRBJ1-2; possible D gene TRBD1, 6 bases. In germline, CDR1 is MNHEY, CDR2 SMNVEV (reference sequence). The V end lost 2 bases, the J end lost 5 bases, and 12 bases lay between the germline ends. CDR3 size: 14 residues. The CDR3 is CASSLAKTGYGYTF. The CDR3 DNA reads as TGTGCCAGCAGTTTAGCAAAGACAGGTTATGGCTACACCTTC.

CDR3 protein: CAGRTGLNTEAFF. CDR3 in DNA: TGTGCCGGTAGGACAGGTTTGAACACTGAAGCTTTCTTT. The genes are TRBV30 and TRBJ1-1, with 7 bases that match TRBD1. The CDR3 has 13 amino acids. Germline V gene data show CDR1 as GTSNPN and CDR2 as SVGIG (reference sequence). V lost 8 bases and J lost 0; bases outside the gene matches: 6.

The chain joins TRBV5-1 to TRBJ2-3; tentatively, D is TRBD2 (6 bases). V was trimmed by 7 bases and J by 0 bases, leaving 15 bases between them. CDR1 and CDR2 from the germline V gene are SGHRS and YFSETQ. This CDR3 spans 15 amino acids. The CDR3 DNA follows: TGCGCCAGCTCGCGGGACGGTCTTAGCACAGATACGCAGTATTTT. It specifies CASSRDGLSTDTQYF. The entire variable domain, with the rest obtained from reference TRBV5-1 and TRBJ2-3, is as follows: KAGVTQTPRYLIKTRGQQVTLSCSPISGHRSVSWYQQTPGQGLQFLFEYFSETQRNKGNFPGRFSGRQFSNSRSEMNVSTLELGDSALYLCASSRDGLSTDTQYFGPGTRLTVL.